This is a list of T cell receptor beta chains from one sample in a study of cytomegalovirus exposure and HLA in healthy donors. Libraries were prepared by immunoSEQ multiplex PCR; TCRdb keeps only in-frame clonotypes and omits some of them. The sample yields around 110,000 clones, 55% to 75% seen once. The specimen was PBMCs. All receptors derive from a man aged 25-45 years in good health and CMV-seropositive. CDR3s include the opening cysteine and the closing phenylalanine or tryptophan. The D gene is left open where the match is weak. Expanded clones get a size class; other rows say once, few or many, or leave the size out.

TRBJ1-6,.,TRBV5-1,13,.,TGCGCCAGCAGCTTGCGGAGCGATTCACCCCTCCACTTT,CASSLRSDSPLHF
TRBJ1-2,.,TRBV5-8,13,.,TGTGCCAGCAGCCCGGCAGGGTACTATGGCTACACCTTC,CASSPAGYYGYTF
TRBJ1-4,few,TRBV5-4,15,.,TGTGCCAGCAGCTTGTCGGCTCGGGGGGATGAAAAACTGTTTTTT,CASSLSARGDEKLFF
TRBJ2-7,.,TRBV5-6,15,TRBD1,TGTGCCAGCAGCTTGATTTGGGCAGGGGGTCACGAGCAGTACTTC,CASSLIWAGGHEQYF
TRBJ2-7,.,TRBV4-1,14,.,TGCGCCAGCAGCCAAGGGTTAGGGGACTACGAGCAGTACTTC,CASSQGLGDYEQYF
TRBJ1-1,.,TRBV28,14,.,TGTGCCAGCAGTCAGGGAGGGATGAACACTGAAGCTTTCTTT,CASSQGGMNTEAFF
TRBJ2-5,once,TRBV29-1,15,TRBD2,TGCAGCGCGGGGGGGACACCTAGCATAAAAGAGACCCAGTACTTC,CSAGGTPSIKETQYF
TRBJ2-3,.,TRBV29-1,10,.,TGCAGCGTACTAACAGATACGCAGTATTTT,CSVLTDTQYF
TRBJ2-1,once,TRBV7-9,18,TRBD1,TGTGCCAGCAGCCCCGCCGGGACACCAGGGGGTTCCTACAATGAGCAGTTCTTC,CASSPAGTPGGSYNEQFF
TRBJ2-6,.,TRBV15,16,TRBD2,TGTGCCACCAGCAGAGAACTAGCGAGTGGGGCCAACGTCCTGACTTTC,CATSRELASGANVLTF
TRBJ2-6,few,TRBV30,15,.,TGTGCCTGGAGTGTGGGGGGATCTGGGGCCAACGTCCTGACTTTC,CAWSVGGSGANVLTF
TRBJ2-1,.,TRBV2,13,TRBD1,TGTGCCAGCTCTAGGGACAGGGAGAATGAGCAGTTCTTC,CASSRDRENEQFF
TRBJ2-1,once,TRBV18,11,.,TGTGCCAGCTCACTCGGACAGGAGCAGTTCTTC,CASSLGQEQFF
TRBJ1-5,.,TRBV19,15,TRBD1,TGTGCCAGTAGTATTTGGGACAGGTACAATCAGCCCCAGCATTTT,CASSIWDRYNQPQHF
TRBJ2-3,few,TRBV9,14,.,TGTGCCAGCAGCCCCCAGATCGTTCCGGATACGCAGTATTTT,CASSPQIVPDTQYF
TRBJ2-3,.,TRBV7-9,17,.,TGTGCCAGCAGCTTATCTAGCGCTAGCTACACCACAGATACGCAGTATTTT,CASSLSSASYTTDTQYF
TRBJ2-7,few,TRBV6-5,13,TRBD1,TGTGCCAGCACCAGGACAGGGCTGAACGAGCAGTACTTC,CASTRTGLNEQYF
TRBJ2-3,.,TRBV5-4,16,TRBD1,TGTGCCAGCAGCGCCCCGGGACAGGGGGGCACAGATACGCAGTATTTT,CASSAPGQGGTDTQYF
TRBJ2-7,.,TRBV10-3,14,.,TGTGCCATCAGTGATCGGACAAGACCTTACGAGCAGTACTTC,CAISDRTRPYEQYF
TRBJ1-5,.,TRBV10-3,14,TRBD1,TGTGCCATCGGACAGGCCACGGGCAATCAGCCCCAGCATTTT,CAIGQATGNQPQHF
TRBJ2-3,.,TRBV7-2,16,.,TGTGCCAGCGCTGCTTGGGGGGAGACGATCACAGATACGCAGTATTTT,CASAAWGETITDTQYF
TRBJ2-2,.,TRBV11-3,16,TRBD2,TGTGCCAGCAGCTTTTCACGGGGGGGTCCCACCGGGGAGCTGTTTTTT,CASSFSRGGPTGELFF
TRBJ1-1,.,TRBV5-1,16,TRBD1,TGCGCCAGCAGCTCCTCCCCGGACAGGGCGAACACTGAAGCTTTCTTT,CASSSSPDRANTEAFF
TRBJ1-2,.,TRBV29-1,11,TRBD1,TGCAGCGTGGGACAGGGTTATGGCTACACCTTC,CSVGQGYGYTF
TRBJ1-1,.,TRBV9,14,.,TGTGCCAGCAGCTCAGGGGATTCGAACACTGAAGCTTTCTTT,CASSSGDSNTEAFF
TRBJ2-3,.,TRBV4-1,15,.,TGCGCCAGCAGACGCGCCCTCATGATGACAGATACGCAGTATTTT,CASRRALMMTDTQYF
TRBJ2-1,few,TRBV7-9,15,TRBD2,TGTGCCAGCAGCCCAATAGCGGGAGATTACAATGAGCAGTTCTTC,CASSPIAGDYNEQFF
TRBJ1-1,.,TRBV12-5,11,.,TGTGCTAGTGCCACGGGGGGTGAAGCTTTCTTT,CASATGGEAFF
TRBJ1-1,.,TRBV29-1,13,.,TGCAGCGTTGAACCGGGGGGGGGCACTGAAGCTTTCTTT,CSVEPGGGTEAFF
TRBJ1-1,.,TRBV6-5,14,.,TGTGCCAGCAGTTACAGGGACATGAACACTGAAGCTTTCTTT,CASSYRDMNTEAFF
TRBJ1-4,once,TRBV4-3,18,TRBD1,TGCGCCAGCAGCCAATCTGGGACAGGGGGCGGGGGTAATGAAAAACTGTTTTTT,CASSQSGTGGGGNEKLFF
TRBJ2-6,.,TRBV7-2,18,.,TGTGCCAGCAGCTTACGTCAGGGCCCGCACTCTGGGGCCAACGTCCTGACTTTC,CASSLRQGPHSGANVLTF
TRBJ1-5,.,TRBV15,15,TRBD1,TGTGCCACTTCGACAGGGGGAAGTACTAATCAGCCCCAGCATTTT,CATSTGGSTNQPQHF
TRBJ2-1,.,TRBV25-1,17,TRBD2,TGTGCCAGCAGTGACTATAAGAGCGGGAGAGACTACAATGAGCAGTTCTTC,CASSDYKSGRDYNEQFF
TRBJ1-2,.,TRBV5-5,14,TRBD1,TGTGCCAGCAGCCGACAGGGGGCTAACTATGGCTACACCTTC,CASSRQGANYGYTF
TRBJ1-5,.,TRBV15,13,TRBD1,TGTGCCACCAGCCCGACAGGGATTCAGCCCCAGCATTTT,CATSPTGIQPQHF
TRBJ2-6,.,TRBV18,16,TRBD2,TGTGCCAGCTCGCCGGGAGGGCAAAGGGGGGCCAACGTCCTGACTTTC,CASSPGGQRGANVLTF
TRBJ1-5,.,TRBV27,14,.,TGTGCCAGCAGAACGGGAGGGAGCAATCAGCCCCAGCATTTT,CASRTGGSNQPQHF
TRBJ2-3,.,TRBV7-9,18,TRBD1,TGTGCCAGCAGCTTATTTATCCCCGACAGGGCGGGCACAGATACGCAGTATTTT,CASSLFIPDRAGTDTQYF
TRBJ2-1,few,TRBV9,15,.,TGTGCCAGCAGCGTCTCAGGGGTTTCCTACAATGAGCAGTTCTTC,CASSVSGVSYNEQFF
TRBJ1-2,.,TRBV27,14,.,TGTGCCAGCAGTTCCCCGTCAGACGGGAATGGCTACACCTTC,CASSSPSDGNGYTF
TRBJ2-1,.,TRBV9,16,TRBD1,TGTGCCAGCAGCGTCCAATCAGGGGGTTCCGGGAATGAGCAGTTCTTC,CASSVQSGGSGNEQFF
TRBJ2-7,.,TRBV5-1,16,TRBD1,TGCGCCAGCAGCTTCTCTTGGGACAGGGACTCCTACGAGCAGTACTTC,CASSFSWDRDSYEQYF
TRBJ1-5,.,TRBV30,13,.,TGTGCCTGGAGTTCCGGGGGGTCCCCCTTCTTTTTTTTT,CAWSSGGSPFFFF
TRBJ2-3,.,TRBV7-3,16,TRBD2,TGTGCCAGCAGCTTATTAGGCGGGGGGGCCTTAGATACGCAGTATTTT,CASSLLGGGALDTQYF